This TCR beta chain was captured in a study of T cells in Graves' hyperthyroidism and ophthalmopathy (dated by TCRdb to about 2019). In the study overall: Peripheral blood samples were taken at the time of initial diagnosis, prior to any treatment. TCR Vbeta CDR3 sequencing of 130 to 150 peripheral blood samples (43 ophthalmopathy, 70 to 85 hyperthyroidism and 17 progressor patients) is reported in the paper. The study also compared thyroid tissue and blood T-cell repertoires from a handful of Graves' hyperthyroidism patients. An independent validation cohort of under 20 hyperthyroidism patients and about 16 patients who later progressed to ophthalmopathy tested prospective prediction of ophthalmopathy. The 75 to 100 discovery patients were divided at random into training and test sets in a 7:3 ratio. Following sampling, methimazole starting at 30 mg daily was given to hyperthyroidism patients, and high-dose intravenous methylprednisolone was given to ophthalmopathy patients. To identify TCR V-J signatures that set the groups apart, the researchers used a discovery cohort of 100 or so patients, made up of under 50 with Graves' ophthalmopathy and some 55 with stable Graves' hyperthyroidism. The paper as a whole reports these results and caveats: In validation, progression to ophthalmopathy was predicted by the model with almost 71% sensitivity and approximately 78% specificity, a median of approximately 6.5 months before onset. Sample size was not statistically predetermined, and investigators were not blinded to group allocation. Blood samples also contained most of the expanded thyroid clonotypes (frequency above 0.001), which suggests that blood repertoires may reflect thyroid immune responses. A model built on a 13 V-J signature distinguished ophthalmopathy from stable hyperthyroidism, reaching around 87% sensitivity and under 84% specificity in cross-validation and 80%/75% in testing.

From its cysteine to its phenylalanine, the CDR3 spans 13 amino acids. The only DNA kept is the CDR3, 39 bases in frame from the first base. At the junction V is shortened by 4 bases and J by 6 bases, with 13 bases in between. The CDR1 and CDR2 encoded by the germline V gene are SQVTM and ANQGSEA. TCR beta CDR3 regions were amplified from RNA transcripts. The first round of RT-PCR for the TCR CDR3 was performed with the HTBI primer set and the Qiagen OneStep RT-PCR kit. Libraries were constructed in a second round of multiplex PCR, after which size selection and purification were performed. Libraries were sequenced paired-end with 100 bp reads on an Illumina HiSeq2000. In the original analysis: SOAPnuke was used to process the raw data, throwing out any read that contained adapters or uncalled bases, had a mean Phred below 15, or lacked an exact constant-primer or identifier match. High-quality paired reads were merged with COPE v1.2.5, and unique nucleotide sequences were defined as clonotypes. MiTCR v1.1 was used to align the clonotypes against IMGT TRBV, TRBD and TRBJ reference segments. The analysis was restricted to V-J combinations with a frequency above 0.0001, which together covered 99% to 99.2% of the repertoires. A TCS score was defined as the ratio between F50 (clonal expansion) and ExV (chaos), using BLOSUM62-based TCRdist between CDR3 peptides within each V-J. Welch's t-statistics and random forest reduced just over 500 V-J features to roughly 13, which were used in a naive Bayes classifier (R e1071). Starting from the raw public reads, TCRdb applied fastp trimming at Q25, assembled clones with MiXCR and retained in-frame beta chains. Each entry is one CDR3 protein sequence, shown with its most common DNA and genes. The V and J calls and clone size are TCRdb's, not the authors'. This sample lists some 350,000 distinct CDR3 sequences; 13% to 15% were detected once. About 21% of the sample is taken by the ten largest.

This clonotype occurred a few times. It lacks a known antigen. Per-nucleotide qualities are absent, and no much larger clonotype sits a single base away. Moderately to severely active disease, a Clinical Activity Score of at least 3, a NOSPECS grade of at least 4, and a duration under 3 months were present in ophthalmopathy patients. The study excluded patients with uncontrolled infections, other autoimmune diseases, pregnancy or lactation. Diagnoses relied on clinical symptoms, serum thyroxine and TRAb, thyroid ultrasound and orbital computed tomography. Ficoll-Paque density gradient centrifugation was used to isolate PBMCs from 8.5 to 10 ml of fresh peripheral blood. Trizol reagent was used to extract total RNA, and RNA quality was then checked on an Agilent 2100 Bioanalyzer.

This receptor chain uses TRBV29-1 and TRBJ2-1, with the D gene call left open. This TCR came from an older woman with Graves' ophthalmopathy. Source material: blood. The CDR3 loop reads CSVVPPGANEQFF. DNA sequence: TGCAGCGTTGTGCCCCCTGGTGCCAATGAGCAGTTCTTC.